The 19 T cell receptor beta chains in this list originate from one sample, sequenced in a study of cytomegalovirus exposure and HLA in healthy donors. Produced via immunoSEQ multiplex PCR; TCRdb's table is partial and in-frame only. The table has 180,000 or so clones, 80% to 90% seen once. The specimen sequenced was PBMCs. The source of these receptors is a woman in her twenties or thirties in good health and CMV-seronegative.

CDR3: CASSYYRDRTAGWTEAFF. The DNA for the CDR3 is TGTGCCAGCAGCTACTACCGGGACAGGACAGCGGGGTGGACTGAAGCTTTCTTT. This chain links TRBV11-2 with TRBJ1-1; 8 bases are shared with TRBD1. The V segment lost 4 bases and the J segment 5 bases; nucleotides outside the gene matches: 18. The CDR3 sequence is 18 residues long. Per the germline V gene, CDR1 is SGHAT and CDR2 is FQNNGV.

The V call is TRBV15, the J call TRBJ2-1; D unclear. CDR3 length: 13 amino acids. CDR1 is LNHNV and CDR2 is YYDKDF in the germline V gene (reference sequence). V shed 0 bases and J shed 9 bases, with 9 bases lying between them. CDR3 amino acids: CATSREVASEQFF. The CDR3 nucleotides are TGTGCCACCAGCAGAGAGGTGGCATCTGAGCAGTTCTTC.

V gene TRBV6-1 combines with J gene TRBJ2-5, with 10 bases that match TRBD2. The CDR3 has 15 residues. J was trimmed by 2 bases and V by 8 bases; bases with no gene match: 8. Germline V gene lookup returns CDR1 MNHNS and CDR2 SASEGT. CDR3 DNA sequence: TGTGCCAGCCTGAGCGGGGGGGCGGGACAAGAGACCCAGTACTTC. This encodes CASLSGGAGQETQYF.

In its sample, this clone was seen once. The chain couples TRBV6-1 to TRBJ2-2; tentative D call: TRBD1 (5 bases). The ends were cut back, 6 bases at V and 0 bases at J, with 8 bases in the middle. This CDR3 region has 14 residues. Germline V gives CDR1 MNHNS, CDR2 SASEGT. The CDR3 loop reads CASREQANTGELFF. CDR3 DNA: TGTGCCAGCAGGGAACAGGCGAACACCGGGGAGCTGTTTTTT.

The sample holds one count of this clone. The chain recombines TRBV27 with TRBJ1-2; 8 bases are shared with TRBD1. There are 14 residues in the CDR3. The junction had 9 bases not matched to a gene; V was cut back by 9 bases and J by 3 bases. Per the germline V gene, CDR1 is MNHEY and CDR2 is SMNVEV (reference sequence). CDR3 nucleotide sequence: TGTGCCAGACAAACACAGGGGGGAGACTATGGCTACACCTTC. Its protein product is CARQTQGGDYGYTF.

The CDR3 region is CAIRPEGLYEQYF. The DNA for the CDR3 is TGTGCCATCAGACCCGAGGGCCTCTACGAGCAGTACTTC. The rearrangement links TRBV10-3 to TRBJ2-7; tentative D call: TRBD2 (5 bases). This CDR3 has 13 residues. Germline loops: CDR1 ENHRY, CDR2 SYGVKD. Trimming shortened V by 6 bases and J by 3 bases, and 12 bases separated the two germline ends.

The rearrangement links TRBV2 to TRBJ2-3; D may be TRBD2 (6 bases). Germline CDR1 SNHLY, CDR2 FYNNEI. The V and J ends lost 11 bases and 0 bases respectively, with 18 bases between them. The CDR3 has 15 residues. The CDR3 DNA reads TGTGCCGCCTGGGGCGGGGAGTCTAGCACAGATACGCAGTATTTT. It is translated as CAAWGGESSTDTQYF.

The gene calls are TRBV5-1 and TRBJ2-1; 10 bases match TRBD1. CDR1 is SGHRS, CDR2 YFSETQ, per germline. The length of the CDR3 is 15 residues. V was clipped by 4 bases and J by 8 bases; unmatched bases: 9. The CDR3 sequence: CASSPSRDRGDEQFF. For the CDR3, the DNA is TGCGCCAGCAGCCCGTCCCGGGACAGGGGCGATGAGCAGTTCTTC.

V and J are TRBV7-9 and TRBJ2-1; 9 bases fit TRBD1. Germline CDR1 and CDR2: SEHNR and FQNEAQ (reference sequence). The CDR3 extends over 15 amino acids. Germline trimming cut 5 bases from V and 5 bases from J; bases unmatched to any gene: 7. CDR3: CASSKDRGQHNEQFF. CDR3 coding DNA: TGTGCCAGCAGCAAGGACAGGGGACAACACAATGAGCAGTTCTTC.

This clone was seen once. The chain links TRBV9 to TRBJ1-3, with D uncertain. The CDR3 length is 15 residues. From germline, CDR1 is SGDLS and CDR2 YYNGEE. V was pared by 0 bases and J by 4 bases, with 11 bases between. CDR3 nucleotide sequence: TGTGCCAGCAGCGTAGAAGAGGGTTTGGGAAACACCATATATTTT. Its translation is CASSVEEGLGNTIYF.

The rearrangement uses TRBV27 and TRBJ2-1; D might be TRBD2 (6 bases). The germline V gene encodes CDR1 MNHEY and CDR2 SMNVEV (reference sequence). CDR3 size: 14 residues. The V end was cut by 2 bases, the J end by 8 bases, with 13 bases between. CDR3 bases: TGTGCCAGCAGTTTAGTTACCGGGGGAGATGAGCAGTTCTTC. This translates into CASSLVTGGDEQFF.

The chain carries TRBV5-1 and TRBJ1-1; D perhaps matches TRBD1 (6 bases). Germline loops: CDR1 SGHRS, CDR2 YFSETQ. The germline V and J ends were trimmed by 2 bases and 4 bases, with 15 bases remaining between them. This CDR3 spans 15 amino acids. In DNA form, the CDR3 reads TGCGCCAGCAGCTTAGGCCAGGGGACGGGCACTGAAGCTTTCTTT. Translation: CASSLGQGTGTEAFF. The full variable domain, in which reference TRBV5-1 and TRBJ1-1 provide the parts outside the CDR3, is KAGVTQTPRYLIKTRGQQVTLSCSPISGHRSVSWYQQTPGQGLQFLFEYFSETQRNKGNFPGRFSGRQFSNSRSEMNVSTLELGDSALYLCASSLGQGTGTEAFFGQGTRLTVV.

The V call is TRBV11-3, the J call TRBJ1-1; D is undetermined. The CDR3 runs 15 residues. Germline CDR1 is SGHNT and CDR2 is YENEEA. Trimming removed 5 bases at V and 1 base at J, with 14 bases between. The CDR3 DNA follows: TGTGCCAGCAGCGGCGGGTCCGTAGGGAACACTGAAGCTTTCTTT. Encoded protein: CASSGGSVGNTEAFF. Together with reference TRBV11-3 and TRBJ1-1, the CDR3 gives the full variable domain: EAGVVQSPRYKIIEKKQPVAFWCNPISGHNTLYWYLQNLGQGPELLIRYENEEAVDDSQLPKDRFSAERLKGVDSTLKIQPAELGDSAVYLCASSGGSVGNTEAFFGQGTRLTVV.

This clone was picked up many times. CDR3 in DNA: TGTGCCACCAGCAGAGAACGGGGAGGAGGCACTGAAGCTTTCTTT. This sequence encodes CATSRERGGGTEAFF. The rearrangement links TRBV15 to TRBJ1-1; no clear D gene. The CDR3 sequence is 15 residues long. V gave up 0 bases and J gave up 4 bases, with 12 bases separating them. Germline CDR1 LNHNV, CDR2 YYDKDF (reference sequence).

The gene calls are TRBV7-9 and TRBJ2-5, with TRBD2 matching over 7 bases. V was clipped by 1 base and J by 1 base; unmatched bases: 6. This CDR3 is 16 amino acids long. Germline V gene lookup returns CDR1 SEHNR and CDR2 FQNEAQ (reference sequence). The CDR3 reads CASSLGEGELQETQYF. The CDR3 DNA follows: TGTGCCAGCAGCTTAGGGGAGGGAGAGCTCCAAGAGACCCAGTACTTC. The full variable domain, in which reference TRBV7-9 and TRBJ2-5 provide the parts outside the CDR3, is DTGVSQNPRHKITKRGQNVTFRCDPISEHNRLYWYRQTLGQGPEFLTYFQNEAQLEKSRLLSDRFSAERPKGSFSTLEIQRTEQGDSAMYLCASSLGEGELQETQYFGPGTRLLVL.

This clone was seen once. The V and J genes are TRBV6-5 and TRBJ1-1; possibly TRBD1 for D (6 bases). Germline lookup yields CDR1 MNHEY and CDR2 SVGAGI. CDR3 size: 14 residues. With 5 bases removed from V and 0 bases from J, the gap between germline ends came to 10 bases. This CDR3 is CASSITGMNTEAFF. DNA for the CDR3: TGTGCCAGCAGTATCACAGGGATGAACACTGAAGCTTTCTTT.

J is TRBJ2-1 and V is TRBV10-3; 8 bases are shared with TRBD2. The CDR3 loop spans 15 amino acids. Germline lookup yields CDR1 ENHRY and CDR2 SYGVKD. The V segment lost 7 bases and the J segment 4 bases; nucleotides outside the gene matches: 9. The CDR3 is CAIMAGTRTYNEQFF. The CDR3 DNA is TGTGCCATCATGGCGGGGACTAGGACATACAATGAGCAGTTCTTC.

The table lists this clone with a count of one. The CDR3 is CASKNGKETQYF. Here the CDR3 DNA reads TGTGCCAGCAAGAACGGTAAAGAGACCCAGTACTTC. This rearrangement joins TRBV6-5 to TRBJ2-5; D is uncertain. The CDR3 sequence is 12 residues long. V was clipped by 7 bases and J by 3 bases, with 9 bases between them. Germline lookup yields CDR1 MNHEY and CDR2 SVGAGI.

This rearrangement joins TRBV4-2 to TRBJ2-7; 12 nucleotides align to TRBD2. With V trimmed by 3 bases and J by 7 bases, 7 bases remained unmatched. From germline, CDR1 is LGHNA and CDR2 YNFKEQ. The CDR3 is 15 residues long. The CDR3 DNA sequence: TGTGCCAGCAGCCACAGCCTAGCGGGGGGGCGAGAGCAGTACTTC. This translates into CASSHSLAGGREQYF.